This TCR beta chain derives from a study of T cell changes during pregnancy in multiple sclerosis. Assay used: immunoSEQ multiplex PCR; TCRdb lists only in-frame clones, some missing. This table has more than 40,000 clones, 90% appearing once. This CDR3 comprises 12 residues. Germline CDR1 PRHDT, CDR2 FYEKMQ (reference sequence). V dropped 1 base and J dropped 10 bases, with 10 bases sitting between them. This clone was recorded a few times. The TCR comes from a female donor with multiple sclerosis, enrolled in a pregnancy study. The rearrangement joins TRBV13 to TRBJ1-1; D not certain. The sample in question was CD8+ T cells from peripheral blood mononuclear cells, obtained in the third trimester of pregnancy. The CDR3 DNA reads as TGTGCCAGCAGCTTAGAGCCCCGCTTAGCTTTCTTT. It codes for CASSLEPRLAFF. The full variable domain, rest sourced from reference TRBV13 and TRBJ1-1, is AAGVIQSPRHLIKEKRETATLKCYPIPRHDTVYWYQQGPGQDPQFLISFYEKMQSDKGSIPDRFSAQQFSDYHSELNMSSLELGDSALYFCASSLEPRLAFFGQGTRLTVV.